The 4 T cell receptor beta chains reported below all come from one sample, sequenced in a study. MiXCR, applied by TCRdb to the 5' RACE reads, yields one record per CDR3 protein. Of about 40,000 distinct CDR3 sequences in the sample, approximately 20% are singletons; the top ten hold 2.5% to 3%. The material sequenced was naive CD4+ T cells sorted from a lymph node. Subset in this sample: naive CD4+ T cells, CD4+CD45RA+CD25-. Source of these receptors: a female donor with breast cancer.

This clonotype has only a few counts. CDR3 protein: CASSFYGTGAEQFF. CDR3 nucleotide sequence: TGTGCCAGCAGCTTTTATGGGACAGGGGCGGAGCAGTTCTTC. This chain connects TRBV5-6 to TRBJ2-1; 10 bases fit TRBD1. The V and J ends lost 2 bases and 10 bases, in that order; junction bases with no gene match: 6. CDR3 size: 14 residues. From germline, CDR1 is SGHDT and CDR2 YYEEEE.

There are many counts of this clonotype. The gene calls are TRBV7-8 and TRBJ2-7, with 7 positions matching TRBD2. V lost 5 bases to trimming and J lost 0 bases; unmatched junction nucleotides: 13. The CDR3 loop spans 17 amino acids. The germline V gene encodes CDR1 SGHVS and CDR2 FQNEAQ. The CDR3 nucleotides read TGTGCCAGCAGCCCCTCGGGGGGTCGATTCAGCTCCTACGAGCAGTACTTC. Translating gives CASSPSGGRFSSYEQYF.

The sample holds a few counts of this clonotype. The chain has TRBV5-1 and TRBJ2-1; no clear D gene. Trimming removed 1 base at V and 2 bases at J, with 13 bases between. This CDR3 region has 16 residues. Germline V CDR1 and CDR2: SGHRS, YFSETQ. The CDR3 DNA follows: TGCGCCAGCAGCTTGAGGTCTATGAGAACCTACAATGAGCAGTTCTTC. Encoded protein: CASSLRSMRTYNEQFF.

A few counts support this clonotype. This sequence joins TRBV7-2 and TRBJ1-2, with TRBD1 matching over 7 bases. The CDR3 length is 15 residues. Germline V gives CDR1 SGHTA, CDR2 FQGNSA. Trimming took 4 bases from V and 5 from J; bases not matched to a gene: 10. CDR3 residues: CASSSIEGGLYGYTF. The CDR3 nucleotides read TGTGCCAGCAGCTCCATTGAAGGGGGCTTATATGGCTACACCTTC.